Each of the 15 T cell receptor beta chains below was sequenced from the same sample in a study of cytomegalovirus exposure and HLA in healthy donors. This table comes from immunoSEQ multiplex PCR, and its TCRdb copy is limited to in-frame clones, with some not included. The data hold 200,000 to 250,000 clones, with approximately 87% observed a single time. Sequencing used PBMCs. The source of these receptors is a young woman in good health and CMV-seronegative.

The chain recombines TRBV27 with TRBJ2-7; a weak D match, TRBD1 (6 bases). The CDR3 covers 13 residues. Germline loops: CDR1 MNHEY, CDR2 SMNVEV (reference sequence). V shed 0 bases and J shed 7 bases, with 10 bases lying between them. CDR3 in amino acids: CASSLSPRGEQYF. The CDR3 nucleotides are TGTGCCAGCAGTTTATCGCCTAGGGGGGAGCAGTACTTC.

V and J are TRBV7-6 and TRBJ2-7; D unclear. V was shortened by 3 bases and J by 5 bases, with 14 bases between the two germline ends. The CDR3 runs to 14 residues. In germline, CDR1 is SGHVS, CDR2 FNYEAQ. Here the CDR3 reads CASSLAPSSNEQYF. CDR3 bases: TGTGCCAGCAGCTTGGCCCCCAGCAGTAACGAGCAGTACTTC.

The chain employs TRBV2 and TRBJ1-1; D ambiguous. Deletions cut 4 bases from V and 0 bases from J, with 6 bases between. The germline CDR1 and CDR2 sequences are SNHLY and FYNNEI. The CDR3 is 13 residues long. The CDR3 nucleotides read TGTGCCAGCAGTGGCAGGTTGAACACTGAAGCTTTCTTT. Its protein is CASSGRLNTEAFF.

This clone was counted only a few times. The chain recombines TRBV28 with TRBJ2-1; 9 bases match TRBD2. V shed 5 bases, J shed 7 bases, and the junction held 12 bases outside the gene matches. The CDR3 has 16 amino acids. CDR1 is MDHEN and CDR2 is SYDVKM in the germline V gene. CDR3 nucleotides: TGTGCCAGCAGTCTCCCGACAGGGCGGGGGGGGAATGAGCAGTTCTTC. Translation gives CASSLPTGRGGNEQFF.

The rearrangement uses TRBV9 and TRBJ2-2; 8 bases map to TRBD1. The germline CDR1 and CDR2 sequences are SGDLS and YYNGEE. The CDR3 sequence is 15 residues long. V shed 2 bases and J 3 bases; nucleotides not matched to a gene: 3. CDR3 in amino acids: CASSVRGPHTGELFF. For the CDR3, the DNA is TGTGCCAGCAGCGTCAGGGGGCCTCACACCGGGGAGCTGTTTTTT.

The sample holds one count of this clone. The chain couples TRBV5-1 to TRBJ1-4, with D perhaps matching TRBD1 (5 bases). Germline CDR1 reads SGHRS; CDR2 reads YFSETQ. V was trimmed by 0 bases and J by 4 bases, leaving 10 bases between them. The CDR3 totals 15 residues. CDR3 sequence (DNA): TGCGCCAGCAGCTTGGGGGGCAGGGTTAATGAAAAACTGTTTTTT. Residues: CASSLGGRVNEKLFF.

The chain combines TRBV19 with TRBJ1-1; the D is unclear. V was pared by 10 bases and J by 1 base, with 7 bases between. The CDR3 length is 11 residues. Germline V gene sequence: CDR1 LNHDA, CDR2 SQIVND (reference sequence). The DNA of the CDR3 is TGTGCCACCGAACGGAACACTGAAGCTTTCTTT. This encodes CATERNTEAFF.

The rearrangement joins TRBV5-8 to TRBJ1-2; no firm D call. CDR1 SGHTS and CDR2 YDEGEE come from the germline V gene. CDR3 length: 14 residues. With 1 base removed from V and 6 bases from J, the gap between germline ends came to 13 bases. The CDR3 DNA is TGTGCCAGCAGCTTGTGGGCCCGGACTAATGGCTACACCTTC. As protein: CASSLWARTNGYTF.

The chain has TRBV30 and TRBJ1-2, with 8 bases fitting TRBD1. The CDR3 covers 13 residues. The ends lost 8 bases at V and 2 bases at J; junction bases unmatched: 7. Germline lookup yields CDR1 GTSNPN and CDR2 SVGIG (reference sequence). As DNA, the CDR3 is TGTGCCCTTACTAGGGACAGGAACTATGGCTACACCTTC. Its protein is CALTRDRNYGYTF.

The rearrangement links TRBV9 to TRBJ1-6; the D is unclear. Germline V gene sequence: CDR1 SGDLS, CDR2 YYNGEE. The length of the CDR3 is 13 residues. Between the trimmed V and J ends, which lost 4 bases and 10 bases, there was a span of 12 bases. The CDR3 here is CASSPSDFSPLHF. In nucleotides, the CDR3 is TGTGCCAGCAGCCCTTCTGATTTCTCACCCCTCCACTTT.

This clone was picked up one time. CDR3 sequence reads: CASSYRRQGRETQYF. The CDR3 DNA reads as TGTGCCAGCAGCTACAGAAGACAGGGTCGGGAGACCCAGTACTTC. The chain links TRBV27 to TRBJ2-5; the match to TRBD1 covers 7 bases. Germline CDR1 is MNHEY and CDR2 is SMNVEV (reference sequence). The CDR3 covers 15 residues. The junction had 12 bases not matched to a gene; V was cut back by 6 bases and J by 5 bases.

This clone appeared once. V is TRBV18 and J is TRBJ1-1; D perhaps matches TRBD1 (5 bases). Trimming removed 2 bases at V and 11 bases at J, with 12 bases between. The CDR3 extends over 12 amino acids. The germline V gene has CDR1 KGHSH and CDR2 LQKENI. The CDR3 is CASSPGHGDAFF. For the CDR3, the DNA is TGTGCCAGCTCACCAGGACACGGGGATGCTTTCTTT.

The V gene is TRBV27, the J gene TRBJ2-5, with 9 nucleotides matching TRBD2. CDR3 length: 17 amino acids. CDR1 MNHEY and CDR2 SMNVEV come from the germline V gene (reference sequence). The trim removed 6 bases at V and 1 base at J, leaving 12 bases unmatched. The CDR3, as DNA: TGTGCCAGCAGCGAGAGAATAGCGGGAGCCATCCAAGAGACCCAGTACTTC. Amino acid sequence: CASSERIAGAIQETQYF.

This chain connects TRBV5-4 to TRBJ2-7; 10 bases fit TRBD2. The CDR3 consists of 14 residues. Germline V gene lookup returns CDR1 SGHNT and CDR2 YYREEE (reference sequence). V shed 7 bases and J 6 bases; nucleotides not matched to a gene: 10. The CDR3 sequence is CASSPLAGVSEQYF. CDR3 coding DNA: TGTGCCAGCTCCCCTCTAGCGGGAGTCTCCGAGCAGTACTTC.

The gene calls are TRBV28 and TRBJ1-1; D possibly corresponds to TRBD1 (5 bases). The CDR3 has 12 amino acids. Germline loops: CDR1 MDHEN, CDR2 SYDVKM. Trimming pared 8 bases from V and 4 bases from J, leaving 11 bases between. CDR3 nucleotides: TGTGCCAGCCATGGGGGAGGCACTGAAGCTTTCTTT. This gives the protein CASHGGGTEAFF.